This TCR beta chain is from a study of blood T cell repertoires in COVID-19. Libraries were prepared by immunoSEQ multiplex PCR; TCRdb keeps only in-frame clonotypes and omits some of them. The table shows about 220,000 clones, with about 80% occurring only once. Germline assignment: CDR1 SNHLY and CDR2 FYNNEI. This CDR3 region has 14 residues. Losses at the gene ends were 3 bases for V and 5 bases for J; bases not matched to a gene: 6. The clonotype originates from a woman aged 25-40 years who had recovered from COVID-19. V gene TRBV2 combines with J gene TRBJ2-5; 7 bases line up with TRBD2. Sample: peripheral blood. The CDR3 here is CASSDRTRQETQYF. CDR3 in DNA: TGTGCCAGCAGTGACAGGACTAGACAGGAGACCCAGTACTTC. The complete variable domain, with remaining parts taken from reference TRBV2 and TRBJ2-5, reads EPEVTQTPSHQVTQMGQEVILRCVPISNHLYFYWYRQILGQKVEFLVSFYNNEISEKSEIFDDQFSVERPDGSNFTLKIRSTKLEDSAMYFCASSDRTRQETQYFGPGTRLLVL.